Presented here are 29 T cell receptor beta chains from one specimen sequenced in a study of PD-1 blockade in classical Hodgkin lymphoma. Measured with immunoSEQ multiplex PCR; TCRdb has only the in-frame clones, and not every one. Among some 70,000 clones, roughly 92% were seen once, and the ten largest hold around 2.5%. Time point specified: newly diagnosed, previously untreated cHL patient sample. Sequences were obtained from peripheral blood mononuclear cells (PBMCs). These TCRs come from a human donor with classical Hodgkin lymphoma.

The chain couples TRBV7-9 to TRBJ2-1; D uncertain. CDR1 is SEHNR, CDR2 FQNEAQ, per germline (reference sequence). The CDR3 is 17 amino acids. Trimming cost V 1 base and J 4 bases, with 17 bases left between them. The CDR3 DNA follows: TGTGCCAGCAGCTTAGTTCAGGAGCAGGAAACGTACAATGAGCAGTTCTTC. Translation: CASSLVQEQETYNEQFF.

This rearrangement joins TRBV2 to TRBJ1-4, with unresolved D. From germline, CDR1 is SNHLY and CDR2 FYNNEI. Trimming took 4 bases from V and 0 from J, leaving 3 bases between them. CDR3 size: 13 residues. As DNA, the CDR3 is TGTGCCAGCAGTGGTACAACTAATGAAAAACTGTTTTTT. This encodes CASSGTTNEKLFF.

CDR3 residues: CASKGAGTEAFF. CDR3 nucleotides: TGTGCCAGCAAAGGTGCCGGCACTGAAGCTTTCTTT. The chain links TRBV11-1 to TRBJ1-1, with no clear D. The germline gives CDR1 SGHAT, CDR2 FQDESV (reference sequence). This CDR3 region has 12 residues. Trimming cost V 7 bases and J 4 bases, with 10 bases left between them.

V gene TRBV5-6 combines with J gene TRBJ1-5; maybe TRBD1 (5 bases). The CDR3 runs to 14 residues. V was cut by 0 bases and J by 9 bases, with 13 bases left in between. Germline assignment: CDR1 SGHDT and CDR2 YYEEEE. DNA of the CDR3: TGTGCCAGCAGCTTGGCGGAGGGGCTTGGGCCCCAGCATTTT. Encoded protein: CASSLAEGLGPQHF.

The chain is built from TRBV29-1 and TRBJ2-1, with TRBD2 as a possible D gene (6 bases). V lost 5 bases to trimming and J lost 7 bases, with 12 bases between them. This CDR3 comprises 12 residues. Germline V gene data show CDR1 as SQVTM and CDR2 as ANQGSEA. The CDR3 coding sequence is TGCAGCGTTCCCCACCGGGGGAATGAGCAGTTCTTC. As protein: CSVPHRGNEQFF.

J is TRBJ1-5 and V is TRBV6-5, with TRBD1 as a possible D gene (6 bases). The germline CDR1 and CDR2 sequences are MNHEY and SVGAGI. V lost 2 bases, J lost 6 bases, and 11 bases lay in between. This CDR3 is 14 amino acids long. The CDR3 is CASSYQGLPQPQHF. Written as DNA, the CDR3 is TGTGCCAGCAGTTACCAGGGGTTACCTCAGCCCCAGCATTTT.

The V and J genes are TRBV9 and TRBJ2-3; 9 bases match TRBD2. CDR3 length equals 17 residues. CDR1 SGDLS and CDR2 YYNGEE come from the germline V gene. The J segment lost 1 base and the V segment lost 4 bases, leaving 10 bases of the junction unmatched. The CDR3 protein is CASSLGLAYDRTDTQYF. The CDR3 DNA reads TGTGCCAGCAGCCTGGGACTAGCCTACGACCGCACAGATACGCAGTATTTT.

Here the CDR3 reads CASSFSTPQYF. In nucleotides, the CDR3 is TGTGCCAGCAGTTTTTCCACTCCCCAGTATTTT. The V and J genes are TRBV28 and TRBJ2-3; D is ambiguous. V was trimmed by 3 bases and J by 12 bases, leaving 10 bases between them. The germline CDR1 and CDR2 sequences are MDHEN and SYDVKM. This CDR3 comprises 11 residues.

This chain joins TRBV6-1 and TRBJ1-1; D unclear. Trimming removed 9 bases at V and 10 bases at J, with 12 bases between. Germline CDR1 and CDR2: MNHNS and SASEGT. The CDR3 covers 10 residues. Here the CDR3 DNA reads TGTGCCAGTTCTAACGTGGTAGCTTTCTTT. This sequence encodes CASSNVVAFF.

The CDR3 nucleotides read TGTGCCAGCAACCGACAGTGGGAGCAGTTCTTC. Amino acid sequence: CASNRQWEQFF. The chain employs TRBV6-6 and TRBJ2-1; a weak D match, TRBD1 (5 bases). V gave up 7 bases and J gave up 10 bases, with 11 bases separating them. CDR1 MNHNY and CDR2 SVGAGI come from the germline V gene (reference sequence). This CDR3 region has 11 residues.

J is TRBJ2-2 and V is TRBV9; D unresolved. The CDR3 is made up of 12 amino acids. V gave up 2 bases and J gave up 6 bases, with 5 bases separating them. CDR1 and CDR2 (germline): SGDLS, YYNGEE. This CDR3 reads CASSVRAGELFF. The CDR3 bases are TGTGCCAGCAGCGTTAGGGCCGGGGAGCTGTTTTTT.

V is TRBV7-2 and J is TRBJ2-2, with D perhaps matching TRBD1 or TRBD2 (7 bases each). Germline V gives CDR1 SGHTA, CDR2 FQGNSA. The CDR3 is 16 amino acids. Trimming pared 5 bases from V and 0 bases from J, leaving 13 bases between. The CDR3 reads CASSPQGGTNTGELFF. CDR3 sequence (DNA): TGTGCCAGCAGCCCTCAGGGGGGGACGAACACCGGGGAGCTGTTTTTT.

The V call is TRBV5-5, the J call TRBJ1-3, with a weak D call TRBD1 (5 bases). CDR1 SGHKS and CDR2 YYEKEE come from the germline V gene (reference sequence). The germline V and J ends were trimmed by 4 bases and 1 base, with 12 bases remaining between them. The CDR3 contains 15 residues. CDR3 DNA sequence: TGTGCCAGCAGCCTTCTGGGGGGATCTGGAAACACCATATATTTT. It is translated as CASSLLGGSGNTIYF.

The chain couples TRBV2 to TRBJ2-1, with 7 bases identical to TRBD2. The germline gives CDR1 SNHLY, CDR2 FYNNEI. V lost 7 bases to trimming and J lost 8 bases; unmatched junction nucleotides: 14. The CDR3 contains 15 residues. The DNA for the CDR3 is TGTGCCAGCAACCGGGACTACCCTCTGGGGTATGAGCAGTTCTTC. This encodes CASNRDYPLGYEQFF.

The chain links TRBV4-1 to TRBJ2-7; D possibly corresponds to TRBD2 (5 bases). The V and J ends lost 6 bases and 5 bases respectively, with 17 bases between them. The CDR3 totals 14 residues. Germline CDR1 reads MGHRA; CDR2 reads YSYEKL. CDR3 residues: CASSPEGVRDEQYF. The CDR3 DNA sequence: TGCGCCAGCAGTCCAGAGGGAGTTCGCGACGAGCAGTACTTC.

V usage is TRBV25-1 and J usage is TRBJ1-2, with 7 bases fitting TRBD1. This CDR3 is built from 12 residues. Unmatched junction bases numbered 4, after V lost 10 bases and J lost 2 bases. Germline V gene sequence: CDR1 MGHDK, CDR2 SYGVNS. CDR3 loop: CATQGGNYGYTF. DNA for the CDR3: TGTGCCACCCAGGGGGGCAACTATGGCTACACCTTC.

The CDR3 loop is CASSKGKTEVNQPQHF. The CDR3 region has the DNA TGTGCCAGCAGCAAAGGGAAAACGGAAGTCAATCAGCCCCAGCATTTT. The chain is built from TRBV21-1 and TRBJ1-5. TRBV21-1 is designated a pseudogene. This CDR3 comprises 16 residues.

This chain uses TRBV6-1 with TRBJ1-1; D gene uncertain. The CDR3 is made up of 14 amino acids. Germline V CDR1 and CDR2: MNHNS, SASEGT. V lost 3 bases and J lost 6, with 14 bases in between. In nucleotides, the CDR3 is TGTGCCAGCAGTGAGGTAGATGAAGTTGCTGAAGCTTTCTTT. It yields the protein CASSEVDEVAEAFF.

In DNA, the CDR3 is TGCGCCAGCAGCCATAGCGGGGGATACAATGAGCAGTTCTTC. The encoded protein is CASSHSGGYNEQFF. The V call is TRBV5-1, the J call TRBJ2-1; 9 positions agree with TRBD2. CDR3 length: 14 amino acids. Germline lookup yields CDR1 SGHRS and CDR2 YFSETQ. V shed 4 bases, J shed 4 bases, and the junction held 3 bases outside the gene matches.

Here the CDR3 reads CASSEGQANTGELFF. DNA for the CDR3: TGTGCCAGCAGTGAGGGACAGGCGAACACCGGGGAGCTGTTTTTT. The chain recombines TRBV2 with TRBJ2-2, with 8 bases matching TRBD1. V was clipped by 3 bases and J by 0 bases; unmatched bases: 0. The CDR3 totals 15 residues. CDR1 is SNHLY and CDR2 is FYNNEI in the germline V gene.

The J gene is TRBJ1-2, the V gene TRBV19; no clear D. The CDR3 runs to 18 residues. CDR1 and CDR2 from the germline V gene are LNHDA and SQIVND (reference sequence). V gave up 3 bases and J gave up 7 bases, with 27 bases separating them. CDR3 protein: CASSINSSVVRIHCGYTF. CDR3 bases: TGTGCCAGTAGTATTAATTCTTCGGTAGTCAGGATTCACTGTGGCTACACCTTC.

V and J are TRBV11-2 and TRBJ1-1; D unresolved. CDR3 size: 13 residues. Germline V gene lookup returns CDR1 SGHAT and CDR2 FQNNGV. The germline V and J ends were trimmed by 2 bases and 8 bases, with 12 bases remaining between them. CDR3 DNA: TGTGCCAGCAGCTTAATCGTCACAGACGAAGCTTTCTTT. Its translation: CASSLIVTDEAFF. The whole variable domain, remainder taken from reference TRBV11-2 and TRBJ1-1, is EAGVAQSPRYKIIEKRQSVAFWCNPISGHATLYWYQQILGQGPKLLIQFQNNGVVDDSQLPKDRFSAERLKGVDSTLKIQPAKLEDSAVYLCASSLIVTDEAFFGQGTRLTVV.

V and J are TRBV7-8 and TRBJ2-5, with 8 bases matching TRBD1. CDR1 is SGHVS, CDR2 FQNEAQ, per germline. V trimming: 5 bases; J trimming: 5 bases; junction bases outside the gene matches: 7. The CDR3 sequence is 14 residues long. This chain's CDR3 is CASSPQGAWETQYF. DNA of the CDR3: TGTGCCAGCAGCCCTCAGGGGGCCTGGGAGACCCAGTACTTC.

The genes are TRBV5-4 and TRBJ1-3; D remains ambiguous. V shed 6 bases and J shed 1 base, with 8 bases lying between them. Germline V gene lookup returns CDR1 SGHNT and CDR2 YYREEE (reference sequence). The CDR3 consists of 13 residues. This CDR3 is CASKVPSGNTIYF. In nucleotides, the CDR3 is TGTGCCAGCAAAGTACCGTCTGGAAACACCATATATTTT.

This chain connects TRBV27 to TRBJ2-7; D possibly uses TRBD1 or TRBD2 (5 bases each). The CDR3 runs 14 residues. Germline loops: CDR1 MNHEY, CDR2 SMNVEV (reference sequence). V was pared by 8 bases and J by 2 bases, with 16 bases between. The CDR3 loop is CASWRRGDPYEQYF. CDR3 DNA: TGTGCCAGCTGGAGGAGAGGGGACCCCTACGAGCAGTACTTC.

The V and J genes are TRBV2 and TRBJ2-7; no definite D call. The V end lost 7 bases, the J end lost 4 bases, and 17 bases lay between the germline ends. CDR3 length: 14 amino acids. In germline, CDR1 is SNHLY, CDR2 FYNNEI. The CDR3 DNA sequence: TGTGCCAGCAAAGGCCGCCTAGACCATTACGAGCAGTACTTC. It specifies CASKGRLDHYEQYF.

This chain links TRBV7-2 with TRBJ2-7; 10 bases line up with TRBD2. The germline V gene has CDR1 SGHTA and CDR2 FQGNSA. V was pared by 1 base and J by 2 bases, with 2 bases of the junction left unmatched. The CDR3 contains 15 residues. In nucleotides, the CDR3 is TGTGCCAGCAGCTTAGGAGCGGGGGGGCCCTACGAGCAGTACTTC. Translation: CASSLGAGGPYEQYF. Supplemented by reference TRBV7-2 and TRBJ2-7, the full variable domain reads GAGVSQSPSNKVTEKGKDVELRCDPISGHTALYWYRQSLGQGLEFLIYFQGNSAPDKSGLPSDRFSAERTGGSVSTLTIQRTQQEDSAVYLCASSLGAGGPYEQYFGPGTRLTVT.

V usage is TRBV5-6 and J usage is TRBJ1-1, with unresolved D. Trimming took 4 bases from V and 0 from J, leaving 10 bases between them. CDR1 SGHDT and CDR2 YYEEEE come from the germline V gene. The CDR3 runs 14 residues. The DNA for the CDR3 is TGTGCCAGCAGCGACGTATGGATGAACACTGAAGCTTTCTTT. Translating gives CASSDVWMNTEAFF. Drawing the rest from reference TRBV5-6 and TRBJ1-1, the complete variable domain is DAGVTQSPTHLIKTRGQQVTLRCSPKSGHDTVSWYQQALGQGPQFIFQYYEEEERQRGNFPDRFSGHQFPNYSSELNVNALLLGDSALYLCASSDVWMNTEAFFGQGTRLTVV.

V is TRBV7-8 and J is TRBJ1-6; TRBD1 is a possible D gene (6 bases). Per the germline V gene, CDR1 is SGHVS and CDR2 is FQNEAQ. This CDR3 comprises 15 residues. V lost 0 bases and J 8 bases, leaving 11 bases between the germline ends. CDR3 DNA sequence: TGTGCCAGCAGCTTAGCGGTCAGGGGCGATTCACCCCTCCACTTT. This encodes CASSLAVRGDSPLHF. Together with reference TRBV7-8 and TRBJ1-6, the CDR3 gives the full variable domain: GAGVSQSPRYKVAKRGQDVALRCDPISGHVSLFWYQQALGQGPEFLTYFQNEAQLDKSGLPSDRFFAERPEGSVSTLKIQRTQQEDSAVYLCASSLAVRGDSPLHFGNGTRLTVT.